The clone carrying this T cell receptor (beta chain) appeared a few times. Its specificity is not known. Individual cDNA molecules were tagged with unique molecular identifiers. Each CDR3 protein is one row after TCRdb ran MiXCR on the 5' RACE reads. The sample has 80,000 or so distinct CDR3 sequences; 12% are singletons. Germline assignment: CDR1 DFQATT and CDR2 SNEGSKA (reference sequence). The CDR3 length is 16 residues. Trimming cost V 1 base and J 5 bases; bases outside gene matches: 6. This entry comes from a study of early T cells in non-severe SARS-CoV-2 infection. Study-wide results and caveats: Private and CD4 specificities were missed by VDJdb matching, skewed to anti-spike CD8.

The receptor was isolated from an adult who was a healthcare worker with PCR-confirmed SARS-CoV-2 infection or an uninfected control (not recorded which). Specimen: whole blood. The V call is TRBV20-1, the J call TRBJ2-1, with 12 positions matching TRBD2. CDR3 in amino acids: CSARVPRTSGNNEQFF. The CDR3 DNA follows: TGCAGTGCTAGAGTTCCCCGGACTAGCGGGAACAATGAGCAGTTCTTC.